These T cell receptor beta chains were read from a single sample in a study of shared clonotypes between healthy human individuals. Assay: immunoSEQ multiplex PCR; the TCRdb copy retains only in-frame clones and omits some. The sample holds some 2,000,000 clones, approximately 96% seen once. Sequencing was performed on naive CD4+ T cells sorted from blood. These receptors were taken from a man aged 18 to 35 in good health. The CDR3 runs from the conserved cysteine through the conserved F or W. The D gene is left open where the match is weak. Clone sizes are given selectively: once, few, many, or a class where the clone is expanded.

D gene	V gene	clone size	J gene	CDR3 DNA	CDR3 protein
NA	TRBV18	NA	TRBJ1-1	TGTGCCAGCTCACCCCAGACTGAAGCTTTCTTT	CASSPQTEAFF
TRBD1	TRBV10-3	NA	TRBJ2-7	TGTGCCATCAGTTCCGGGACAGCCTACGAGCAGTACTTC	CAISSGTAYEQYF
TRBD2	TRBV5-1	NA	TRBJ2-5	TGCGCCAGCAGCTTAAGCGGGGGCCTGTGGGAGACCCAGTACTTC	CASSLSGGLWETQYF
NA	TRBV2	NA	TRBJ1-6	TGTGCCAGCACCGCGTGGGGGTATAATTCACCCCTCCACTTT	CASTAWGYNSPLHF
TRBD1	TRBV6-1	once	TRBJ1-6	TGTGCCAGCAGTGAAAGTAGGGGGCCTTTCTCCTATAATTCACCCCTCCACTTT	CASSESRGPFSYNSPLHF
NA	TRBV30	NA	TRBJ1-1	TGTGCCTGGAGTCTATCGACCCAGTTTGTTTTCTTT	CAWSLSTQFVFF
NA	TRBV9	few	TRBJ1-2	TGTGCCAGCAGCGTAAGGCTCACGGGATCCTATGGCTACACCTTC	CASSVRLTGSYGYTF
TRBD2	TRBV5-1	NA	TRBJ2-1	TGCGCCAGCAGCGTTACTAGCGGCGCATACAATGAGCAGTTCTTC	CASSVTSGAYNEQFF
NA	TRBV19	once	TRBJ1-2	TGTGCCAGTAGTATAGAGGGCTTAAACTATGGCTACACCTTC	CASSIEGLNYGYTF
NA	TRBV2	NA	TRBJ2-7	TGTGCCAGCTCGCTTAACAGGGATTCCCACGAGCAGTACTTC	CASSLNRDSHEQYF
TRBD1	TRBV15	NA	TRBJ2-7	TGTGCCACCAGCTGGGGACAGGGGTTTTCCTACGAGCAGTACTTC	CATSWGQGFSYEQYF
TRBD2	TRBV10-3	NA	TRBJ2-1	TGTGCCATAGGCCCTGGAGCGGGAGATAATGAGCAGTTCTTC	CAIGPGAGDNEQFF
NA	TRBV21-1	NA	TRBJ1-2	TGTGCCAGCAGCAAAGGAGGCTACACCTTC	CASSKGGYTF
NA	TRBV30	NA	TRBJ2-6	TGTGCCTGGAGTGGCCTCGCTCTGGCTGGGGCCAACGTCCTGACTTTC	CAWSGLALAGANVLTF
NA	TRBV10-3	NA	TRBJ2-1	TGTGCCATCAGCCCGATTCGCAATGAGCAGTTCTTC	CAISPIRNEQFF
NA	TRBV6-1	NA	TRBJ2-2	TGTGCCAGCAGTGAAGAGCTAGCGACCACCACCGGGGAGCTGTTTTTT	CASSEELATTTGELFF
NA	TRBV19	NA	TRBJ2-2	TGTGCCAGTAGTATGACGTGGGTTAACACCGGGGAGCTGTTTTTT	CASSMTWVNTGELFF
TRBD1	TRBV10-3	NA	TRBJ2-5	TGTGCCATCAGTGAGTCGGACAGGCAAGAGACCCAGTACTTC	CAISESDRQETQYF
NA	TRBV5-4	NA	TRBJ1-2	TGCGCCAGCGCGACCGGGATCGTGGAGTTCGGTGGCTACACCTTC	CASATGIVEFGGYTF
NA	TRBV11-2	NA	TRBJ2-4	TGTGCCAGCAGCTTAGTAGGGAACATTCAGTACTTC	CASSLVGNIQYF
TRBD2	TRBV5-4	NA	TRBJ2-7	TGTGCCAGCAGCGTCTCTAGCGGGGGCTACGAGCAGTACTTC	CASSVSSGGYEQYF
NA	TRBV19	NA	TRBJ2-5	TGTGCCAGTAGTATAAGGGACGGAAAAGAGACCCAGTACTTC	CASSIRDGKETQYF
NA	TRBV29-1	NA	TRBJ2-5	TGCAGCGGGGGGGGGCTTAAAGAGACCCAGTACTTC	CSGGGLKETQYF
TRBD1	TRBV7-2	NA	TRBJ1-6	TGTGCCAGCAGCTTAGTTCAGGGGGGCTCACCCCTCCACTTT	CASSLVQGGSPLHF
NA	TRBV7-3	NA	TRBJ2-1	TGTGCCAGCAGCTGGGGGCAGGGGCCCTACAATGAGCAGTTCTTC	CASSWGQGPYNEQFF
NA	TRBV9	NA	TRBJ2-7	TGTGCCAGCAGCCCGGAAGGCAGGGGGGCCCCCTACGAGCAGTACTTC	CASSPEGRGAPYEQYF
TRBD1	TRBV19	many	TRBJ2-7	TGTGCCAGTAGTATTCAAGGGGGCCCCTACGAGCAGTACTTC	CASSIQGGPYEQYF
TRBD2	TRBV11-2	NA	TRBJ2-4	TGTGCCAGCAGCTTGGGACTAGAGGGGGACATTCAGTACTTC	CASSLGLEGDIQYF
NA	TRBV28	once	TRBJ1-1	TGTGCCAGCAGTTTGATAAGGTTAAGGAACACTGAAGCTTTCTTT	CASSLIRLRNTEAFF
NA	TRBV6-6	NA	TRBJ2-7	TGTGCCAGCAGTTACGGGAAGGGGGGCTCCTACGAGCAGTACTTC	CASSYGKGGSYEQYF
NA	TRBV19	few	TRBJ1-2	TGTGCCAGTAGTAGGCAGGGATCCGGTGGCTACACCTTC	CASSRQGSGGYTF
TRBD1	TRBV5-4	NA	TRBJ2-7	TGTGCCAGCAGCTTGGGCGGACAGGGCTTCTACGAGCAGTACTTC	CASSLGGQGFYEQYF
TRBD2	TRBV6-5	NA	TRBJ2-2	TGTGCCAGCAGCCTAGCGGGAATGAACACCGGGGAGCTGTTTTTT	CASSLAGMNTGELFF